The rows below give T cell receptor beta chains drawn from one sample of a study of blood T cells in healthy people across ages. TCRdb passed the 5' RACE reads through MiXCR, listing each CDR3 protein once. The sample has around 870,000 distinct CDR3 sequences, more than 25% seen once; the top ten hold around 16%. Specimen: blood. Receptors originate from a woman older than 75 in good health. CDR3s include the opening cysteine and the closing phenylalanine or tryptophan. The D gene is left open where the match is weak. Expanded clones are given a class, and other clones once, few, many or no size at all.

CASSEYRGGRRTGELFF TGTGCCAGCAGTGAATATAGGGGGGGGCGAAGAACCGGGGAGCTGTTTTTT TRBV25-1 . TRBJ2-2 . 17
CASSLARTSGKGRATDTQYF TGTGCCAGCAGTCTCGCTCGGACTAGCGGAAAGGGAAGGGCAACAGATACGCAGTATTTT TRBV6-2/TRBV6-3 TRBD2 TRBJ2-3 . 20
CASSLAAGRSDTQYF TGTGCCAGCAGCTTAGCCGCAGGGAGGTCAGATACGCAGTATTTT TRBV7-2 . TRBJ2-3 . 15
CASRPLAGQETQYF TGCGCCAGCAGACCACTAGCGGGCCAAGAGACCCAGTACTTC TRBV5-1 TRBD2 TRBJ2-5 . 14
CASSLGTSGPDTQYF TGTGCCAGCAGCTTAGGGACTAGCGGGCCAGATACGCAGTATTTT TRBV7-2 TRBD2 TRBJ2-3 many 15
CASRLKSDTQYF TGTGCCAGCAGATTAAAGTCAGATACGCAGTATTTT TRBV12-3/TRBV12-4 . TRBJ2-3 . 12
CASSLVRASGISPSGANVLTF TGTGCCAGCAGCTTAGTCAGGGCCTCGGGGATCTCCCCTTCTGGGGCCAACGTCCTGACTTTC TRBV7-8 . TRBJ2-6 . 21
CASSVGLLDEQFF TGTGCCAGCAGTGTGGGCCTACTGGATGAGCAGTTCTTC TRBV2 . TRBJ2-1 many 13
CASSLGAGPGANVLTF TGCGCCAGCAGCTTGGGGGCAGGGCCTGGGGCCAACGTCCTGACTTTC TRBV5-1 . TRBJ2-6 many 16
CASSAPGHFNQPQHF TGTGCCAGCAGTGCACCGGGACATTTCAATCAGCCCCAGCATTTT TRBV6-2/TRBV6-3 . TRBJ1-5 . 15
CASSFGTSGGAAEFF TGTGCCAGCAGTTTCGGGACTAGCGGGGGGGCCGCTGAGTTCTTC TRBV6-2/TRBV6-3 TRBD2 TRBJ2-1 many 15
CASSFGSGGAGNSPLHF TGTGCCAGCAGTTTCGGGTCCGGGGGCGCGGGTAATTCACCCCTCCACTTT TRBV12-3/TRBV12-4 . TRBJ1-6 once 17
CASTQGASTDTQYF TGTGCCAGCACCCAGGGGGCTTCCACAGATACGCAGTATTTT TRBV6-6 TRBD1 TRBJ2-3 many 14
CSQWVQETQYF TGCAGCCAGTGGGTTCAAGAGACCCAGTACTTC TRBV20-1 . TRBJ2-5 few 11
CASTDRERPGNTIYF TGTGCCAGCACAGACAGAGAAAGACCTGGAAACACCATATATTTT TRBV12-3/TRBV12-4 . TRBJ1-3 few 15
CASSLAGIDQPQHF TGTGCCAGCAGCTTGGCCGGCATTGATCAGCCCCAGCATTTT TRBV5-4 . TRBJ1-5 few 14
CSARRDRPYEQYF TGCAGTGCTAGGAGGGACAGACCCTACGAGCAGTACTTC TRBV20-1 TRBD1 TRBJ2-7 many 13
CASRPDRISYGYTF TGTGCCAGCAGACCCGACAGGATAAGCTATGGCTACACCTTC TRBV7-9 . TRBJ1-2 many 14
CASRRGGLGYGQYF TGCGCCAGCAGAAGAGGGGGGCTGGGGTACGGGCAGTACTTC TRBV10-2 . TRBJ2-5 . 14
CASSPGQGRGNTEAFF TGCGCCAGCAGCCCCGGACAGGGTAGGGGGAACACTGAAGCTTTCTTT TRBV4-3 TRBD1 TRBJ1-1 . 16
CASSMTGVGGYTF TGTGCCAGCAGCATGACAGGGGTCGGTGGCTACACCTTC TRBV7-9 TRBD1 TRBJ1-2 many 13
CASSPPVPNTEAFF TGTGCCAGCAGTCCCCCCGTTCCGAACACTGAAGCTTTCTTT TRBV6-6 . TRBJ1-1 few 14
CASSFGGGADTGELFF TGTGCCAGCAGTTTCGGCGGGGGGGCGGACACCGGGGAGCTGTTTTTT TRBV6-6 TRBD2 TRBJ2-2 few 16
CASSETGMDEKLFF TGTGCCAGCAGTGAGACAGGAATGGATGAAAAACTGTTTTTT TRBV5-5 . TRBJ1-4 . 14
CASSYPGRVLPGNEQFF TGTGCCAGCAGTTACCCAGGGCGGGTCCTTCCGGGCAATGAGCAGTTCTTC TRBV6-2/TRBV6-3 . TRBJ2-1 many 17
CASTLGGLRDSGLLEQYF TGTGCCAGCACCTTGGGGGGACTCCGGGACAGCGGGCTCCTCGAGCAGTACTTC TRBV7-2 . TRBJ2-7 . 18
CSARDLTVVAFF TGCAGTGCTAGAGATCTGACAGTGGTAGCTTTCTTT TRBV20-1 . TRBJ1-1 few 12
CASKTGQAIYGYTF TGTGCCAGCAAGACGGGACAGGCAATCTATGGCTACACCTTC TRBV6-2/TRBV6-3 TRBD1 TRBJ1-2 many 14
CASSDPRHRDTEAFF TGTGCCAGCAGTGACCCAAGACACCGAGACACTGAAGCTTTCTTT TRBV25-1 . TRBJ1-1 . 15
CASSVEGPIHEQFF TGTGCCAGCAGTGTAGAGGGGCCCATCCATGAGCAGTTCTTC TRBV25-1 . TRBJ2-1 few 14
CASSFRGGFDGYTF TGTGCCAGCAGCTTTCGGGGGGGGTTCGATGGCTACACCTTC TRBV7-2 . TRBJ1-2 . 14
CASSVRTGGINEQFF TGTGCCAGCAGCGTAAGGACGGGAGGCATCAATGAGCAGTTCTTC TRBV9 TRBD2 TRBJ2-1 . 15
CASSTEVGSPLHF TGTGCCAGCAGCACCGAGGTTGGTTCACCCCTCCACTTT TRBV7-2 . TRBJ1-6 many 13
CAWSISGTPMGGYTF TGTGCCTGGAGTATCTCCGGGACACCGATGGGGGGCTACACCTTC TRBV30 . TRBJ1-2 many 15
CASSLERGRVEAFF TGTGCCAGCAGCTTGGAGAGGGGGCGGGTTGAAGCTTTCTTT TRBV5-6 TRBD1 TRBJ1-1 . 14
CSAREKIGSPIQETQYF TGCAGTGCTAGAGAGAAAATCGGCTCCCCAATACAAGAGACCCAGTACTTC TRBV20-1 . TRBJ2-5 many 17
CASNWDRLNYGYTF TGTGCCAGCAATTGGGACAGGCTTAACTATGGCTACACCTTC TRBV12-3/TRBV12-4 TRBD1 TRBJ1-2 many 14
CSASRPGGNFPTEAFF TGCAGTGCTTCCAGACCAGGGGGCAATTTCCCTACTGAAGCTTTCTTT TRBV20-1 TRBD1 TRBJ1-1 many 16
CASSQGAYRGTNEKLFF TGTGCCAGCAGCCAAGGGGCCTACAGGGGGACTAATGAAAAACTGTTTTTT TRBV14 TRBD1 TRBJ1-4 few 17
CTQGPDSGNIQYF TGTACCCAAGGCCCGGATTCAGGAAACATTCAGTACTTC TRBV2 . TRBJ2-4 . 13
CASSSGQRAMQFF TGTGCCAGCAGTTCTGGCCAGCGGGCGATGCAGTTCTTC TRBV12-3/TRBV12-4 . TRBJ2-1 . 13
CASSLQSLDFNYGYTF TGCGCCAGCAGCTTACAAAGTCTCGATTTTAACTATGGCTACACCTTC TRBV5-1 . TRBJ1-2 . 16
CASSLDGNSGANVRTF TGCGCCAGCAGCTTAGACGGAAACTCTGGGGCCAACGTCCGGACTTTC TRBV5-1 . TRBJ2-6 . 16
CASSLQGPTDTQYF TGTGCCAGCAGTTTACAGGGACCCACAGATACGCAGTATTTT TRBV28 . TRBJ2-3 few 14
CASSSWTSRGEQYF TGTGCCAGCAGCTCCTGGACTAGCCGAGGCGAGCAGTACTTC TRBV7-2 TRBD2 TRBJ2-7 . 14
CASSKSGTGSTGELFF TGTGCCAGCAGCAAGTCCGGGACAGGGAGCACCGGGGAGCTGTTTTTT TRBV5-4 TRBD1 TRBJ2-2 . 16